This TCR beta chain is drawn from a study of T cell repertoires in cytomegalovirus infection (dated by TCRdb to between 2018 and 2020). Regarding the research as a whole: Donor HLA type was relevant to the analysis, as public TCR beta signatures indicated carriage of CMV infection together with the matching HLA type. What the research found in general, with its limitations: In the ex vivo response, HLA-C-restricted CMV-specific TCR beta clonotypes were dominant, and in two of eight donors the single most frequent clonotype came from this HLA-C-restricted group. In both this cohort and an independent roughly 350-donor cohort, the cumulative frequency of public TCR beta family members distinguished carriers of CMV infection plus the relevant HLA type.

About this clonotype: No cognate antigen has been identified for it. A much larger clone differs from this one at a single base, so this may be a read error.

The sequencer listed for this sample is Illumina HiSeq 1500. In-frame beta chains were kept once TCRdb had trimmed the public reads at Q25 with fastp and called clones with MiXCR. Each record represents a unique CDR3 protein, reported with the most common genes and DNA among its rows. Across this sample there are under 300,000 distinct CDR3 sequences, with approximately 17% seen only once. The biggest ten clones account for roughly 50% of the sample. The cysteine opens and the phenylalanine closes a CDR3 of 13 amino acids. Only the CDR3 part of the read is kept: 39 bases, read in frame from the first base. V and J lose 9 bases and 4 bases, and a span of 12 bases separates them. CDR1 and CDR2 are read off the germline V gene (reference sequence) as MNHNY and SVGAGI.

The chain is encoded by TRBV6-6 joined to TRBJ2-2; the D gene is perhaps TRBD1 or TRBD2, as each covers 5 bases. This sequence was found in a human donor in good health (CMV status not recorded). Some clones in this sample may be carry-over from other donors' samples. Sequencing was carried out using CD8+ T cells from PBMCs. The DNA sequence reads TGTGCCAGGAGAGGGCAGGGCACCGGGGAGCTGTTTTTT. Its protein product is CARRGQGTGELFF.